Listed below are T cell receptor beta chains from one sample, sequenced in a study of long-term antiretroviral therapy in people with HIV. Generated by immunoSEQ multiplex PCR, the TCRdb table keeps only in-frame clones and is missing some. The table shows some 19,000 clones, with 70% to 85% occurring only once. The sample in question was unsorted PBMCs, obtained 4.1 years after starting antiretroviral therapy. These TCRs come from a woman aged 40 to 50 with HIV. Both conserved end residues are part of each CDR3. The D gene is left open where the match is weak. Clone sizes are given selectively: once, few, many, or a class where the clone is expanded.

d_call	clone_size	v_call	j_call	cdr3_nt	cdr3_aa
TRBD1	few	TRBV7-8	TRBJ2-5	TGTGCCAGCAGGTTCGGACAGGGGGGCCAAGAGACCCAGTACTTC	CASRFGQGGQETQYF
TRBD2	.	TRBV5-1	TRBJ2-5	TGCGCCAGCAGTGGGACGGGGGGGCGGCATGAGACCCAGTACTTC	CASSGTGGRHETQYF
.	.	TRBV7-9	TRBJ2-3	TGTGCCAGCAGCTTAGTGGTCACCCCCACAGATACGCAGTATTTT	CASSLVVTPTDTQYF
TRBD1	.	TRBV5-4	TRBJ2-1	TGTGCCAGCAGCCGGGGACAGGGCGATGAGCAGTTCTTC	CASSRGQGDEQFF
TRBD1	.	TRBV14	TRBJ1-1	TGTGCCAGCAGCTCACAGGGGGCCACCCTCCACACTGAAGCTTTCTTT	CASSSQGATLHTEAFF
.	few	TRBV11-2	TRBJ2-7	TGTGCCAGCAGCTCCTCCTGGACAGAGGAAACCTACGAGCAGTACTTC	CASSSSWTEETYEQYF
.	.	TRBV7-9	TRBJ2-4	TGTGCCAGCAGCTCCACTATAGCCAAAAACATTCAGTACTTC	CASSSTIAKNIQYF
TRBD1	.	TRBV2	TRBJ2-5	TGTGCCACGAGGGACAGGGGAGAGACCCAGTACTTC	CATRDRGETQYF
TRBD1	.	TRBV27	TRBJ2-1	TGTGCCAGTCGACAGGGAATCGATGAGCAGTTCTTC	CASRQGIDEQFF
TRBD1	.	TRBV27	TRBJ2-5	TGTGCCAGCAGTCAACGGACAGGGGGGCAAGAGACCCAGTACTTC	CASSQRTGGQETQYF
.	.	TRBV13	TRBJ1-6	TGTGCCAGCAGTATTGGGGGGACGAGCTCCTATAATTCACCCCTCCACTTT	CASSIGGTSSYNSPLHF
.	.	TRBV4-3	TRBJ1-6	TGCGCCAGCAGCCCCCGTTTGGGTTTAGGGGATAATTCACCCCTCCACTTT	CASSPRLGLGDNSPLHF
.	.	TRBV9	TRBJ1-5	TGTGCCAGCAGCGTTGGGCAGGGAAAGGGTCAGCCCCAGCATTTT	CASSVGQGKGQPQHF
.	.	TRBV30	TRBJ2-1	TGTGCCTGGAGTACAGACCGCTACTCCTACAATGAGCAGTTCTTC	CAWSTDRYSYNEQFF
TRBD1	.	TRBV30	TRBJ1-2	TGTGCCGCCAGAGGGGACAGGGGCTCACACTATGGCTACACCTTC	CAARGDRGSHYGYTF